What follows describes a single TCR beta chain. The sample originates from a study of blood T cell repertoires in COVID-19. CDR1 and CDR2 (germline): SGHRS, YFSETQ. Deletions cut 4 bases from V and 5 bases from J, with 12 bases between. This CDR3 comprises 13 residues. Original analysis: For nucleated cells, counts were estimated from reference gene primer amplification. The assay was immunoSEQ multiplex PCR, and TCRdb's table has in-frame clones only and misses some. V and J calls and clone size are given by that table; D and trimming were obtained from the DNA. The data hold about 250,000 clones, with 65% to 85% observed a single time.

The source material was peripheral blood. The source of this sequence is a man aged 80 or over with acute or convalescent COVID-19. The chain links TRBV5-1 to TRBJ1-1, with a possible D match to TRBD1 (5 bases). Here the CDR3 DNA reads TGCGCCAGCAGCAGTGGTCAGGGAACTGAAGCTTTCTTT. It translates to CASSSGQGTEAFF.